This T cell receptor beta chain appears in the sequencing data of a study of vaccination and CD4 T cells after COVID-19. About the research overall: The post-COVID samples were taken a median about 100 days after diagnosis, anywhere from 35 to 161. Cellular stimulation was performed using overlapping spike peptides derived from SARS-CoV-2, HCoV-NL63, HCoV-OC43 and HCoV-229E.

Treatment defined: roughly 11-day PBMC culture with coronavirus spike peptide pools or control peptides (ViraFEST assay). With respect to this clonotype: Its cognate antigen is unknown.

With the Oncomine TCR Beta short-read assay, DNA from cultured CD4+ T cells was sequenced. TCRdb re-called the PCR reads with MiXCR, one entry per CDR3 protein. The data show around 14,000 distinct CDR3 sequences, approximately 53% seen once. Germline V gene data show CDR1 as DFQATT and CDR2 as SNEGSKA (reference sequence). The V end was cut by 1 base, the J end by 3 bases, with 9 bases between. This CDR3 region has 13 residues. The origin of this receptor is a human donor who had recovered from COVID-19. Sequenced input: CD4+ T cells from blood, cultured in vitro. The J gene is TRBJ1-2, the V gene TRBV20-1; possible D gene TRBD1, 5 bases. The CDR3 sequence is CSARGGGDYGYTF. The CDR3, as DNA: TGCAGTGCTAGAGGGGGCGGGGACTATGGCTACACCTTC.